This TCR beta chain comes out of a study of blood T cell repertoires in COVID-19. The CDR3 sequence is 14 residues long. Looked up from germline, CDR1 is SGHNT and CDR2 is YENEEA. With 4 bases clipped from V and 7 bases from J, the junction kept 4 bases outside the gene matches. Cohorts were determined from participant-reported clinical history. Per the original data handling: Reference gene primers were amplified, and this amplification served to estimate nucleated cell counts. Here immunoSEQ multiplex PCR was the method, and the copy in TCRdb shows in-frame clones only, minus some. That table furnishes V, J and clone size, whereas the DNA furnished D and trimming. The table records 150,000 to 180,000 clones, roughly four fifths of them present only once.

The sequenced sample consisted of PBMCs or T cells enriched from blood (not recorded which). The chain uses TRBV11-3 and TRBJ1-6, with TRBD1 identical over 7 bases. The receptor was derived from a man between 50 and 59 years old who had recovered from COVID-19. CDR3 region: CASSSGTDNSPLHF. For the CDR3, the DNA is TGTGCCAGCAGCTCAGGGACAGACAATTCACCCCTCCACTTT. Using reference TRBV11-3 and TRBJ1-6 for the parts outside the CDR3, the full variable domain is EAGVVQSPRYKIIEKKQPVAFWCNPISGHNTLYWYLQNLGQGPELLIRYENEEAVDDSQLPKDRFSAERLKGVDSTLKIQPAELGDSAVYLCASSSGTDNSPLHFGNGTRLTVT.